This entry lists 5 T cell receptor beta chains sequenced from one sample in a study of T cells in women clearing cervical HPV infection. Profiled with immunoSEQ multiplex PCR; TCRdb holds only in-frame clones, not every one. The clone table shows about 33,000 clones, with the ten largest holding about 7.8%. Input material: blood buffy coat. These receptors all stem from a woman between 18 and 75 years old with a cervical HPV16 infection that either progressed to CIN3+ or cleared (not recorded which).

As to this clone: The read terminates 3 residues before the CDR3 end, so the remaining end is supplied by the germline J gene. The gene calls are TRBV28 and TRBJ2-6; 8 nucleotides align to TRBD1. The CDR3 runs 17 residues. With V trimmed by 7 bases and J by 0 bases, 8 bases remained unmatched. CDR1 is MDHEN and CDR2 is SYDVKM in the germline V gene. CDR3 DNA, as far as it was read: TGTGCCAGCAACCAGGACAGGGCCTTCTCTGGGGCCAACGTC. This codes for CASNQDRAFSGANV. The full-length CDR3 reads as CASNQDRAFSGANVLTF.

CDR3 residues: CASSLAGGDGYTF. The sequenced part of the CDR3 DNA is TGTGCCAGCAGCTTGGCGGGGGGGGATGGC. This rearrangement joins TRBV5-6 to TRBJ1-2, with D possibly TRBD1 on 5 matching bases. The read falls 3 residues short of the CDR3 end, and the missing part is taken from the germline J gene. Germline assignment: CDR1 SGHDT and CDR2 YYEEEE. CDR3 length equals 13 residues. V dropped 0 bases and J dropped 6 bases, with 9 bases sitting between them.

Regarding this clone: Sequencing ends 3 residues short of the CDR3 end; the germline J gene provides the rest. The chain links TRBV5-1 to TRBJ2-1, with TRBD2 as a possible D gene (7 bases). Per the germline V gene, CDR1 is SGHRS and CDR2 is YFSETQ. The CDR3 is 20 amino acids. V was cut by 4 bases and J by 7 bases, with 33 bases left in between. The CDR3 reads CASSRTTGTPRGGGRNEQFF. CDR3 DNA, as far as it was read: TGCGCCAGCAGCCGCACCACCGGGACACCCCGAGGGGGGGGCCGGAATGAG. The complete variable domain, with remaining parts taken from reference TRBV5-1 and TRBJ2-1, reads KAGVTQTPRYLIKTRGQQVTLSCSPISGHRSVSWYQQTPGQGLQFLFEYFSETQRNKGNFPGRFSGRQFSNSRSEMNVSTLELGDSALYLCASSRTTGTPRGGGRNEQFFGPGTRLTVL.

For this clone: The CDR3 goes on 3 residues after the read ends, and that part is filled in from the germline J gene. This chain connects TRBV28 to TRBJ2-5; D gene uncertain. V was cut by 4 bases and J by 4 bases, with 19 bases left in between. The CDR3 has 16 amino acids. CDR1 is MDHEN and CDR2 is SYDVKM in the germline V gene. CDR3 DNA (partial): TGTGCCAGCAGTTCCGGCGTCGTAGAGGAGCGAGAGACC. Residues: CASSSGVVEERET. The entire CDR3 protein is CASSSGVVEERETQYF.

A remark on this clone: From the germline J gene comes the end of the CDR3, since the read stops 3 residues before it. The rearrangement uses TRBV7-9 and TRBJ2-1, with D perhaps matching TRBD2 (6 bases). Trimming cost V 0 bases and J 6 bases, with 12 bases left between them. CDR1 and CDR2 from the germline V gene are SEHNR and FQNEAQ (reference sequence). This CDR3 is 15 amino acids long. The sequenced part of the CDR3 DNA is TGTGCCAGCAGCTTAGCGGGGGGACTCATCAATGAG. Its translation is CASSLAGGLINE. In full, the CDR3 is CASSLAGGLINEQFF.